The clone carrying this TCR beta chain has just a few counts. Its antigen is not known. Reverse transcription of all isolated RNA meant that expressed TCRB transcripts were sequenced. About 3.7 million reads per sample were averaged for naive, central memory and regulatory samples. Here immunoSEQ multiplex PCR was the method, and the copy in TCRdb shows in-frame clones only, minus some. The sample yields about 340,000 clones, less than 10% seen once. Germline V gene sequence: CDR1 SGHKS, CDR2 YYEKEE (reference sequence). This CDR3 is built from 14 residues. After removal of 1 base from V and 1 base from J, the junction contained 1 base not matched to a gene. This record comes from a study of beta chain features in type 1 diabetes. Study-level points and caveats: Patients with Type 1 diabetes showed moderately but significantly shorter TCRB CDR3s in all four CD4+ subsets. The naive, central memory and Treg TCRB repertoires of patients appeared to be more similar to one another than those of healthy donors.

The clonotype originates from a woman between 18 and 29 years old in good health. V is TRBV5-5 and J is TRBJ2-5; 7 bases line up with TRBD1. The sample consisted of central memory CD4+ T cells from blood. The CDR3 spells CASSLWDSQETQYF. The CDR3 DNA sequence: TGTGCCAGCAGCTTGTGGGACAGCCAAGAGACCCAGTACTTC. Filled out from reference TRBV5-5 and TRBJ2-5, the complete variable domain reads DAGVTQSPTHLIKTRGQQVTLRCSPISGHKSVSWYQQVLGQGPQFIFQYYEKEERGRGNFPDRFSARQFPNYSSELNVNALLLGDSALYLCASSLWDSQETQYFGPGTRLLVL.